Listed below are T cell receptor beta chains from one sample, sequenced in a study of blood T cell repertoires in COVID-19. The method was immunoSEQ multiplex PCR; TCRdb's version includes in-frame clones alone and lacks a portion of them. Among about 270,000 clones listed, about 82% were seen once. Sequenced material: peripheral blood. These receptors were obtained from a woman aged 50 to 60 with active or convalescent COVID-19. The CDR3 runs from the conserved cysteine through the conserved F or W. The D gene is left open where the match is weak. Expanded clones get a size class; other rows say once, few or many, or leave the size out.

J	D	V	size	DNA	CDR3
TRBJ2-3	TRBD2	TRBV6-5	once	TGTGCCAGCAGGACCGAGCGGGAGTTGGATACGCAGTATTTT	CASRTERELDTQYF
TRBJ1-3	-	TRBV6-5	-	TGTGCCACCCACCTAATCGGAAACACCATATATTTT	CATHLIGNTIYF
TRBJ2-6	-	TRBV29-1	-	TGCAGCGTTGAAGTAAACTCTGGGGCCAACGTCCTGACTTTC	CSVEVNSGANVLTF
TRBJ2-7	-	TRBV27	-	TGTGCCAGCAGCCGCGACAGCCCCCATCTCTCCTACGAGCAGTACTTC	CASSRDSPHLSYEQYF
TRBJ2-1	TRBD2	TRBV28	-	TGTGCCAGCAGTCCTTCGGGACTAGCGGGATTTCATCAATGGGAGCAGTTCTTC	CASSPSGLAGFHQWEQFF
TRBJ1-2	TRBD1	TRBV5-6	-	TGTGCCAGCAGCTTCCGGGACAGGGATCGCTATGGCTACACCTTC	CASSFRDRDRYGYTF
TRBJ1-4	-	TRBV9	-	TGTGCCAGCAGCGTAGCTGGGGGCCAGGAAAAACTGTTTTTT	CASSVAGGQEKLFF
TRBJ1-1	-	TRBV18	-	TGTGCCAGCTCACCAAACAGGGTACTCTCTGAAGCTTTCTTT	CASSPNRVLSEAFF
TRBJ2-1	TRBD2	TRBV5-1	-	TGCGCCAGCAGCTTGGCCGGGGGGGAGCAGTTCTTC	CASSLAGGEQFF
TRBJ2-2	TRBD2	TRBV19	few	TGTGCCAGTAGTAGCGGGAGTGGCACCGGGGAGCTGTTTTTT	CASSSGSGTGELFF
TRBJ2-1	TRBD2	TRBV11-2	-	TGTGCCAGCAGCTTCGGGACTAGCGGGATTTATGAGCAGTTCTTC	CASSFGTSGIYEQFF
TRBJ2-3	TRBD2	TRBV7-2	-	TGTGCCAGCAGCTTACCGCGACTAGCGGGGGTCACAGATACGCAGTATTTT	CASSLPRLAGVTDTQYF
TRBJ1-1	-	TRBV3-1/TRBV3-2	-	TGTGCCAGCAGCCAAGCAATCGACAGGAGAAACACTGAAGCTTTCTTT	CASSQAIDRRNTEAFF
TRBJ2-1	TRBD2	TRBV3-1/TRBV3-2	-	TGTGCCAGCACCCCCCTAGGGGGACTAGCGGGAGCCATCGGGAATGGGCAGTTCTTC	CASTPLGGLAGAIGNGQFF
TRBJ2-1	-	TRBV11-3	-	TGTGCCAGCAGCTCCCAGGGCAGCTCCTACAATGAGCAGTTCTTC	CASSSQGSSYNEQFF
TRBJ1-1	-	TRBV14	-	TGTGCCAGCAGCCGGGCCGGGAGGACTGAAGCTTTCTTT	CASSRAGRTEAFF
TRBJ2-1	-	TRBV5-1	-	TGCGCCAGCAGCGCGCAACAGGCCCGACCCTTAAATGAGCAGTTCTTC	CASSAQQARPLNEQFF
TRBJ1-1	-	TRBV7-3	-	TGTGCCAGCAGCCCGGCAGGGATCACTGAAGCTTTCTTT	CASSPAGITEAFF
TRBJ1-5	-	TRBV6-4	-	TGTGCCAGCAGTGACAGGAGCAAGACGGGAAATCAGCCCCAGCATTTT	CASSDRSKTGNQPQHF
TRBJ1-1	-	TRBV7-2	-	TGTGCCAGCAGCTTAGCACCTCGGGCCAGGGTCAATGAAGCTTTCTTT	CASSLAPRARVNEAFF
TRBJ2-7	-	TRBV11-2	-	TGTGCCAGCCTACACCTTGGAGCGGAGTCCTACGAGCAGTACTTC	CASLHLGAESYEQYF
TRBJ2-7	TRBD1	TRBV19	once	TGTGCCAGTAGCGGACAGGGGTCCTACGAGCAGTACTTC	CASSGQGSYEQYF
TRBJ2-7	-	TRBV27	-	TGTGCCAGCAGTTTGCCAGGAACCTACGAGCAGTACTTC	CASSLPGTYEQYF
TRBJ2-2	TRBD1	TRBV5-1	-	TGCGCCAGCAGCTTAGAACTGAACAGGGGGAGCGACACCGGGGAGCTGTTTTTT	CASSLELNRGSDTGELFF
TRBJ1-6	-	TRBV6-1	few	TGTGCCAGCAGTGACCTCCCCAAGAGCTCCTATAATTCACCCCTCCACTTT	CASSDLPKSSYNSPLHF
TRBJ1-5	-	TRBV7-9	-	TGTGCCAGCAGCTTAGGTGTCGGGATTAACCTTGATCAGCCCCAGCATTTT	CASSLGVGINLDQPQHF
TRBJ1-1	-	TRBV23-1	once	TGCGCCAGCAGTCAATCGACGGGCACTGAAGCTTTCTTT	CASSQSTGTEAFF
TRBJ1-2	TRBD1	TRBV24-1	-	TGTGCCACCAGTGAAAGAGGGGGCCGTGGCTACACCTTC	CATSERGGRGYTF
TRBJ2-1	-	TRBV6-6	-	TGTGCCAGCAGTTACGGGAGTGAGGCCTACAATGAGCAGTTCTTC	CASSYGSEAYNEQFF
TRBJ2-3	-	TRBV7-2	-	TGTGCCAGCAGCCCGCGACAGGGAGGAAGCACAGATACGCAGTATTTT	CASSPRQGGSTDTQYF
TRBJ1-5	TRBD1	TRBV5-1	once	TGCGCCAGCAGCCTGGGACAGGGAGAACAGCCCCAGCATTTT	CASSLGQGEQPQHF
TRBJ1-1	TRBD1	TRBV5-1	-	TGCGCCAGCAGCTCCCAGGGGGGGAACACTGAAGCTTTCTTT	CASSSQGGNTEAFF
TRBJ2-1	-	TRBV10-1	-	TGCGCCAGCAGTGAGTACAGGCCTCCCTATTACAATGAGCAGTTCTTC	CASSEYRPPYYNEQFF
TRBJ1-2	-	TRBV6-2/TRBV6-3	once	TGTGCCAGCAGTTACTCGCAGGTTAACTATGGCTACACCTTC	CASSYSQVNYGYTF
TRBJ1-4	-	TRBV27	-	TGTGCCAGCAGTTTGGGTCGGAGGGATGAAAAACTGTTTTTT	CASSLGRRDEKLFF
TRBJ1-5	TRBD1	TRBV28	-	TGTGCCAGCACCTCGGGACAGGGGAATCAGCCCCAGCATTTT	CASTSGQGNQPQHF
TRBJ1-1	-	TRBV5-1	-	TGCGCCAGCAGCCGCGTGGACAGCGATGAAGCTTTCTTT	CASSRVDSDEAFF
TRBJ2-1	TRBD2	TRBV6-5	-	TGTGCCAGCAGTCAGCGGGGTTCCTACAATGAGCAGTTCTTC	CASSQRGSYNEQFF
TRBJ1-3	-	TRBV11-2	-	TGTGCCAGCAGCCTGTACTCTGGAAACACCATATATTTT	CASSLYSGNTIYF
TRBJ1-1	TRBD1	TRBV7-8	-	TGTGCCAGCAGCTCCGGACAGGGGAACACTGAAGCTTTCTTT	CASSSGQGNTEAFF
TRBJ2-7	-	TRBV29-1	-	TGCAGCGTCCAGCGCGGATCAGGGGTATGGGAGCAGTACTTC	CSVQRGSGVWEQYF
TRBJ2-5	TRBD1	TRBV3-1/TRBV3-2	-	TGTGCCAGCAGCCCCGACAGGGGGGCACAAGAGACCCAGTACTTC	CASSPDRGAQETQYF
TRBJ1-2	-	TRBV7-8	-	TGTGCCAGCAGCTTAGCGGGGGGTAGCTATGGCTACACCTTC	CASSLAGGSYGYTF
TRBJ2-1	-	TRBV2	-	TGTGCCAGCAGAAGGGGGGGGTACCCTAGCTCCTACAATGAGCAGTTCTTC	CASRRGGYPSSYNEQFF
TRBJ2-7	TRBD1	TRBV2	-	TGTGCCAGCAGTGGGGACAGTTACTACGAGCAGTACTTC	CASSGDSYYEQYF
TRBJ2-3	TRBD2	TRBV28	-	TGTGCCAGCAGTTCATTAGCGGGCTGGGGCACAGATACGCAGTATTTT	CASSSLAGWGTDTQYF
TRBJ1-5	-	TRBV28	-	TGTGCCAGCATCAACCCGGGGGGTCAGCCCCAGCATTTT	CASINPGGQPQHF
TRBJ2-7	-	TRBV4-2	few	TGTGCCAGCAGCCCCCGAAGCCTGCTACAGGGAGGGTCCTACGAGCAGTACTTC	CASSPRSLLQGGSYEQYF
TRBJ2-2	TRBD2	TRBV29-1	once	TGCAGCGTGAGGACTAGTGCGGACACCGGGGAGCTGTTTTTT	CSVRTSADTGELFF
TRBJ2-7	TRBD1	TRBV7-2	-	TGTGCCAGCAGCACTGACAGGGGGCTTTCCTACGAGCAGTACTTC	CASSTDRGLSYEQYF
TRBJ2-1	TRBD2	TRBV4-1	-	TGCGCCAGCAGCATCCAAGGGACGGGAGGGCCGTACAATGAGCAGTTCTTC	CASSIQGTGGPYNEQFF
TRBJ2-1	TRBD2	TRBV5-1	-	TGCGCCAGCAGCTTAACTAGCGGGAGCTCCTACAATGAGCAGTTCTTC	CASSLTSGSSYNEQFF